Detailed here is one TCR beta chain. Its antigen remains unknown. The data were obtained in a study of T cell responses to AZD1222 COVID-19 vaccine. This table comes from immunoSEQ multiplex PCR, and its TCRdb copy is limited to in-frame clones, with some not included. The sample shows some 110,000 clones, approximately 90% of them seen only once. Findings and caveats of the study: No day 14 peak samples; only post-peak repertoires were characterized.

The input for sequencing was peripheral blood, taken on day 0 of AZD1222 vaccination. The TCR sequence derives from an adult in good health.

The CDR3: CASSYGGAPLHF. Here the CDR3 DNA reads TGTGCCAGCAGTTACGGCGGAGCACCCCTCCACTTT. The rearrangement links TRBV6-2 or TRBV6-3 to TRBJ1-6; D uncertain. This CDR3 has 12 amino acids. Germline values: CDR1 MNHEY, CDR2 SVGEGT. V was shortened by 2 bases and J by 11 bases, with 7 bases between the two germline ends.